This T cell receptor beta chain was recorded in a study of control samples from healthy donors and cancer patients. The CDR3 is 15 residues long. CDR1 is LGHDT and CDR2 is YNNKEL in the germline V gene (reference sequence). Trimming took off 4 bases at V and 0 bases at J, with 10 bases between the two ends. Sequencing used immunoSEQ multiplex PCR; TCRdb keeps in-frame clones, though not all of them. Among 230,000 or so clones listed, around 94% were seen once. The chain joins TRBV3-1 (or the pseudogene TRBV3-2) to TRBJ1-5; D is possibly TRBD1 (6 bases). This clonotype was sampled from a man aged 50-59 years in good health. Sequencing used blood. Written as DNA, the CDR3 is TGTGCCAGCAGCCGGGACATAAATAGCAATCAGCCCCAGCATTTT. It is translated as CASSRDINSNQPQHF.